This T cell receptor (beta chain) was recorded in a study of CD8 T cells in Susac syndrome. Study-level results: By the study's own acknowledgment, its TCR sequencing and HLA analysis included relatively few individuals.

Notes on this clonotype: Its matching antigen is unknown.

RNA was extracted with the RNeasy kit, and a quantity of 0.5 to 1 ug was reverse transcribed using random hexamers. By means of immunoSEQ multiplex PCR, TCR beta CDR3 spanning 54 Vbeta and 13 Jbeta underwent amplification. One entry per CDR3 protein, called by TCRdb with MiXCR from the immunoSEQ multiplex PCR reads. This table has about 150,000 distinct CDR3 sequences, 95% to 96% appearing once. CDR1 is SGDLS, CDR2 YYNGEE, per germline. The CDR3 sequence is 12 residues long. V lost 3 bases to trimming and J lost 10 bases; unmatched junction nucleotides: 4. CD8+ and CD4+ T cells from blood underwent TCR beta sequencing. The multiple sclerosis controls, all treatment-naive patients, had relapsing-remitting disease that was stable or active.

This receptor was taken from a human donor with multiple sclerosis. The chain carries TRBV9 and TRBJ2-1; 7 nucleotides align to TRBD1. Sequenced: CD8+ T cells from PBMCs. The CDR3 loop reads CASSGLGQEQFF. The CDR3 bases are TGTGCCAGCAGCGGCCTGGGACAGGAGCAGTTCTTC.